The 31 T cell receptor beta chains below all came from one sample that was sequenced in a study of shared clonotypes between healthy human individuals. Generated by immunoSEQ multiplex PCR, the TCRdb table keeps only in-frame clones and is missing some. The data hold about 2.4 million clones, with around nine tenths observed a single time. Sequenced: naive CD4+ T cells sorted from blood. Subset here: CD45RA+ positively selected. The receptor source for this set is a man aged 18 to 30 in good health.

J is TRBJ2-1 and V is TRBV9, with D uncertain. This CDR3 spans 12 amino acids. Germline values: CDR1 SGDLS, CDR2 YYNGEE. Trimming shortened V by 3 bases and J by 16 bases, and 17 bases separated the two germline ends. The CDR3 protein is CASSAHSRTLFF. Written as DNA, the CDR3 is TGTGCCAGCAGCGCTCACTCCAGGACCCTATTCTTC.

The chain combines TRBV11-2 with TRBJ1-3; D might be TRBD1 (5 bases). Germline values: CDR1 SGHAT, CDR2 FQNNGV. The CDR3 is 14 residues long. Trimming left V 5 bases short and J 5 bases short, with 13 bases between. Here the CDR3 reads CASSRLDSRNTIYF. Written as DNA, the CDR3 is TGTGCCAGCAGCCGTCTCGACAGCCGAAACACCATATATTTT.

This chain uses TRBV5-1 with TRBJ2-3; 8 bases line up with TRBD1. The germline V gene encodes CDR1 SGHRS and CDR2 YFSETQ. The CDR3 sequence is 15 residues long. J was trimmed by 2 bases and V by 1 base; bases with no gene match: 3. DNA for the CDR3: TGCGCCAGCAGCTTGATGGACAGGGTCACAGATACGCAGTATTTT. Protein product: CASSLMDRVTDTQYF.

This chain joins TRBV2 and TRBJ1-6, with 11 bases that match TRBD1. The V gene end was trimmed by 6 bases and the J gene end by 9 bases; junction bases not matched to a gene: 1. This CDR3 region has 13 residues. Germline V CDR1 and CDR2: SNHLY, FYNNEI. CDR3 loop: CASRGTGGSPLHF. CDR3 coding DNA: TGTGCCAGCAGAGGGACAGGGGGTTCACCCCTCCACTTT. Complete variable domain (other parts from reference TRBV2 and TRBJ1-6): EPEVTQTPSHQVTQMGQEVILRCVPISNHLYFYWYRQILGQKVEFLVSFYNNEISEKSEIFDDQFSVERPDGSNFTLKIRSTKLEDSAMYFCASRGTGGSPLHFGNGTRLTVT.

V is TRBV5-1 and J is TRBJ1-2; D remains unclear. The V gene lost 4 bases and the J gene lost 7 bases, with 14 bases spanning the gap. The CDR3 loop spans 13 amino acids. Germline lookup yields CDR1 SGHRS and CDR2 YFSETQ. For the CDR3, the DNA is TGCGCCAGCAGCCCTGACGGCGGGTTTGGCTACACCTTC. This codes for CASSPDGGFGYTF.

The gene calls are TRBV27 and TRBJ2-7, with D possibly TRBD2 on 6 matching bases. Trimming took off 6 bases at V and 2 bases at J, with 14 bases between the two ends. The CDR3 has 14 amino acids. Per germline, CDR1 MNHEY and CDR2 SMNVEV (reference sequence). DNA of the CDR3: TGTGCCAGCAGACTAAGACTAGGGGCCTACGAGCAGTACTTC. It codes for CASRLRLGAYEQYF.

This clone was observed a single time. V and J are TRBV2 and TRBJ1-5, with TRBD1 matching 7 bases. The CDR3 is 14 residues long. CDR1 is SNHLY and CDR2 is FYNNEI in the germline V gene. V lost 4 bases and J lost 5; bases outside the gene matches: 5. The chain's CDR3 is CASSGLGGYQPQHF. CDR3 bases: TGTGCCAGCAGTGGACTAGGGGGCTATCAGCCCCAGCATTTT. Combining the CDR3 with reference TRBV2 and TRBJ1-5 gives the whole variable domain EPEVTQTPSHQVTQMGQEVILRCVPISNHLYFYWYRQILGQKVEFLVSFYNNEISEKSEIFDDQFSVERPDGSNFTLKIRSTKLEDSAMYFCASSGLGGYQPQHFGDGTRLSIL.

This rearrangement joins TRBV30 to TRBJ1-1; 7 positions match TRBD1. CDR3 length: 13 residues. Germline V gene lookup returns CDR1 GTSNPN and CDR2 SVGIG (reference sequence). The ends lost 8 bases at V and 1 base at J; junction bases unmatched: 7. CDR3 DNA sequence: TGTGCCAGTAAGGGGGCCCGGAACACTGAAGCTTTCTTT. Translated: CASKGARNTEAFF. Drawing the rest from reference TRBV30 and TRBJ1-1, the complete variable domain is SQTIHQWPATLVQPVGSPLSLECTVEGTSNPNLYWYRQAAGRGLQLLFYSVGIGQISSEVPQNLSASRPQDRQFILSSKKLLLSDSGFYLCASKGARNTEAFFGQGTRLTVV.

Of note for this clone: In the same sample, other DNA sequences code for this CDR3. V usage is TRBV10-3 and J usage is TRBJ2-3; TRBD2 matches at 13 bases. CDR3 length: 16 residues. V was clipped by 6 bases and J by 0 bases; unmatched bases: 3. Germline V gene sequence: CDR1 ENHRY, CDR2 SYGVKD. CDR3 in amino acids: CAISRGLAGSTDTQYF. The CDR3, as DNA: TGTGCCATCAGCAGGGGACTAGCGGGGAGCACAGATACGCAGTATTTT.

As to this clone: Other DNA sequences from this sample encode an identical CDR3 as well. The genes are TRBV30 and TRBJ2-7, with D perhaps matching TRBD1 (7 bases). The CDR3 runs to 13 residues. Germline CDR1 reads GTSNPN; CDR2 reads SVGIG (reference sequence). The V and J ends lost 3 bases and 2 bases respectively, with 11 bases between them. CDR3 residues: CAWRGGQTYEQYF. CDR3 bases: TGTGCCTGGAGGGGGGGACAGACCTACGAGCAGTACTTC.

This sequence joins TRBV30 and TRBJ1-5, with unresolved D. Looked up from germline, CDR1 is GTSNPN and CDR2 is SVGIG (reference sequence). The ends were cut back, 5 bases at V and 3 bases at J, with 14 bases in the middle. CDR3 length equals 14 residues. Here the CDR3 DNA reads TGTGCCTGGTCCCTAGAAACCTCCAATCAGCCCCAGCATTTT. Protein product: CAWSLETSNQPQHF.

V usage is TRBV14 and J usage is TRBJ1-2, with D possibly TRBD1 on 6 matching bases. The ends were cut back, 1 base at V and 4 bases at J, with 16 bases in the middle. From germline, CDR1 is SGHDN and CDR2 FVKESK. The CDR3 runs 16 residues. The CDR3, as DNA: TGTGCCAGCAGCCAAGCGGGGGACACCTTTGGCTATGGCTACACCTTC. Translating it yields CASSQAGDTFGYGYTF.

This chain connects TRBV6-5 to TRBJ2-7; the match to TRBD1 covers 9 bases. The trim removed 6 bases at V and 5 bases at J, leaving 8 bases unmatched. The V gene's germline CDR1 is MNHEY and CDR2 SVGAGI. The CDR3 spans 14 residues. The CDR3 region has the DNA TGTGCCAGCAGCAAACCGGGACAGGGCCACGAGCAGTACTTC. It specifies CASSKPGQGHEQYF.

The count of this clone is one. The chain combines TRBV5-4 with TRBJ2-7; a possible D gene is TRBD2 (6 bases). V dropped 4 bases and J dropped 2 bases, with 13 bases sitting between them. The CDR3 loop spans 14 amino acids. Germline V lookup: CDR1 SGHNT, CDR2 YYREEE (reference sequence). Written as DNA, the CDR3 is TGTGCCAGCAGCATAGGCGGGGAGCCCTACGAGCAGTACTTC. Protein sequence: CASSIGGEPYEQYF.

The chain joins TRBV6-6 to TRBJ2-3; D is unclear. This CDR3 spans 13 amino acids. Trimming removed 4 bases at V and 2 bases at J, with 7 bases between. Germline lookup yields CDR1 MNHNY and CDR2 SVGAGI (reference sequence). The CDR3 loop reads CASSWPHTDTQYF. The CDR3 DNA reads TGTGCCAGCAGTTGGCCACACACAGATACGCAGTATTTT.

V and J are TRBV5-1 and TRBJ1-4; the D gene is possibly TRBD1 (5 bases). The ends were cut back, 4 bases at V and 7 bases at J, with 17 bases in the middle. This CDR3 spans 15 amino acids. The germline V gene encodes CDR1 SGHRS and CDR2 YFSETQ. The CDR3 protein is CASSQLGVRAEKLFF. The CDR3, as DNA: TGCGCCAGCAGCCAATTAGGGGTAAGGGCTGAAAAACTGTTTTTT. The variable domain in full, with the rest retrieved from reference TRBV5-1 and TRBJ1-4, is KAGVTQTPRYLIKTRGQQVTLSCSPISGHRSVSWYQQTPGQGLQFLFEYFSETQRNKGNFPGRFSGRQFSNSRSEMNVSTLELGDSALYLCASSQLGVRAEKLFFGSGTQLSVL.

The chain recombines TRBV7-2 with TRBJ1-1; D might be TRBD1 (6 bases). CDR3 size: 15 residues. V shed 2 bases and J shed 6 bases, with 16 bases lying between them. Germline CDR1 and CDR2: SGHTA and FQGNSA. The CDR3: CASSLFPRGQAEAFF. As DNA, the CDR3 is TGTGCCAGCAGCTTATTCCCACGGGGGCAGGCTGAAGCTTTCTTT.

The chain is built from TRBV6-5 and TRBJ1-5, with 7 positions matching TRBD1. Trimming took 5 bases from V and 3 from J; bases not matched to a gene: 4. The CDR3 extends over 14 amino acids. Germline V gene data show CDR1 as MNHEY and CDR2 as SVGAGI. CDR3 region: CASSKTGPNQPQHF. In nucleotides, the CDR3 is TGTGCCAGCAGTAAGACAGGGCCCAATCAGCCCCAGCATTTT.

The chain employs TRBV13 and TRBJ1-4; perhaps TRBD1 as D (5 bases). The V gene lost 5 bases and the J gene lost 6 bases, with 16 bases spanning the gap. The germline V gene has CDR1 PRHDT and CDR2 FYEKMQ (reference sequence). The CDR3 has 15 residues. As DNA, the CDR3 is TGTGCCAGCAGCGCCGCCGGGACTCGGGATGAAAAACTGTTTTTT. Amino acid sequence: CASSAAGTRDEKLFF. The whole variable domain, filled in from reference TRBV13 and TRBJ1-4, reads AAGVIQSPRHLIKEKRETATLKCYPIPRHDTVYWYQQGPGQDPQFLISFYEKMQSDKGSIPDRFSAQQFSDYHSELNMSSLELGDSALYFCASSAAGTRDEKLFFGSGTQLSVL.

The chain has TRBV5-4 and TRBJ2-7; TRBD2 might be the D (5 bases). The CDR3 extends over 14 amino acids. Germline V lookup: CDR1 SGHNT, CDR2 YYREEE (reference sequence). V lost 0 bases and J 5 bases, leaving 12 bases between the germline ends. This chain's CDR3 is CASSLAASRDEQYF. Here the CDR3 DNA reads TGTGCCAGCAGCTTGGCTGCTAGCCGAGACGAGCAGTACTTC.

V and J are TRBV12-5 and TRBJ2-1, with 11 bases matching TRBD2. V lost 3 bases to trimming and J lost 7 bases; unmatched junction nucleotides: 2. Looked up from germline, CDR1 is LGHNT and CDR2 is FRNRAP. The CDR3 runs 14 residues. In DNA, the CDR3 is TGTGCTAGTGGTTTTAGCGGGGGGGGTAATGAGCAGTTCTTC. This translates into CASGFSGGGNEQFF.

In this sample, this clone turned up a few times. The gene calls are TRBV4-1 and TRBJ1-4; weak D call: TRBD1 (6 bases). Germline V lookup: CDR1 MGHRA, CDR2 YSYEKL. Trimming took 0 bases from V and 0 from J, leaving 11 bases between them. The CDR3 extends over 17 amino acids. The CDR3 DNA is TGCGCCAGCAGCCAAGACCTGGACAGTGCAACTAATGAAAAACTGTTTTTT. Its translation: CASSQDLDSATNEKLFF.

This chain joins TRBV7-9 and TRBJ2-5, with TRBD1 matching over 7 bases. V gave up 3 bases and J gave up 1 base; unmatched junction bases: 14. The CDR3 is made up of 18 amino acids. CDR1 and CDR2 from the germline V gene are SEHNR and FQNEAQ (reference sequence). The CDR3 nucleotides are TGTGCCAGCAGCTTGCGTCGCGTAACAGGGGAATTCCAAGAGACCCAGTACTTC. This encodes CASSLRRVTGEFQETQYF.

This chain joins TRBV7-2 and TRBJ2-1; 9 bases align to TRBD2. Germline V gives CDR1 SGHTA, CDR2 FQGNSA. The CDR3 spans 16 residues. Germline trimming cut 2 bases from V and 6 bases from J; bases unmatched to any gene: 8. The CDR3 sequence: CASSLPAGGPLNEQFF. The CDR3 bases are TGTGCCAGCAGCTTACCCGCGGGAGGGCCTCTCAATGAGCAGTTCTTC.

The rearrangement links TRBV5-1 to TRBJ1-3, with 7 bases identical to TRBD1. CDR1 and CDR2 from the germline V gene are SGHRS and YFSETQ. The V gene end was trimmed by 0 bases and the J gene end by 4 bases; junction bases not matched to a gene: 7. The CDR3 consists of 16 residues. The CDR3 coding sequence is TGCGCCAGCAGCTTGGATTTGACAGGGATCGGAAACACCATATATTTT. Residues: CASSLDLTGIGNTIYF. Based on the CDR3 plus reference TRBV5-1 and TRBJ1-3, the full variable domain is KAGVTQTPRYLIKTRGQQVTLSCSPISGHRSVSWYQQTPGQGLQFLFEYFSETQRNKGNFPGRFSGRQFSNSRSEMNVSTLELGDSALYLCASSLDLTGIGNTIYFGEGSWLTVV.

This rearrangement joins TRBV10-3 to TRBJ2-2; D possibly corresponds to TRBD1 (7 bases). V lost 8 bases to trimming and J lost 2 bases, with 15 bases between them. Germline V gives CDR1 ENHRY, CDR2 SYGVKD. The CDR3 consists of 15 residues. CDR3 DNA sequence: TGTGCCATCCAGGGGGGTACACCTAACACCGGGGAGCTGTTTTTT. Translating it yields CAIQGGTPNTGELFF.

The count of this clone is one. This CDR3 is CASSTDRPVGYEQYF. The CDR3 DNA sequence: TGCGCCAGCAGTACGGACAGGCCGGTGGGCTACGAGCAGTACTTC. The gene calls are TRBV5-1 and TRBJ2-7; TRBD1 matches 7 bases. The CDR3 contains 15 residues. Germline values: CDR1 SGHRS, CDR2 YFSETQ. The V segment lost 5 bases and the J segment 3 bases; nucleotides outside the gene matches: 11.

The rearrangement uses TRBV30 and TRBJ1-6; 8 bases map to TRBD1. Germline assignment: CDR1 GTSNPN and CDR2 SVGIG (reference sequence). The CDR3 is 14 residues long. V trimming: 5 bases; J trimming: 10 bases; junction bases outside the gene matches: 10. The CDR3 coding sequence is TGTGCCTGGCAATTACAGGGGGTTGGGTCACCCCTCCACTTT. It is translated as CAWQLQGVGSPLHF.

The chain uses TRBV13 and TRBJ1-1; the D is unclear. In germline, CDR1 is PRHDT, CDR2 FYEKMQ (reference sequence). Deletions cut 4 bases from V and 10 bases from J, with 16 bases between. The CDR3 has 13 residues. CDR3 in DNA: TGTGCCAGCAGCTCCCACCGTGGAGCTGTAGCTTTCTTT. The encoded protein is CASSSHRGAVAFF.

The chain is built from TRBV6-1 and TRBJ1-2; D possibly corresponds to TRBD1 (5 bases). The CDR3 runs to 13 residues. Trimming removed 0 bases from V and 6 bases from J, with 8 bases in between. The V gene's germline CDR1 is MNHNS and CDR2 SASEGT. CDR3 residues: CASSEAGDDGYTF. CDR3 DNA sequence: TGTGCCAGCAGTGAAGCAGGGGATGATGGCTACACCTTC.

A remark on this clone: The same CDR3 is also encoded by other DNA sequences in this sample. The J gene is TRBJ2-3, the V gene TRBV5-4; the D is unclear. The CDR3 has 13 residues. Germline lookup yields CDR1 SGHNT and CDR2 YYREEE (reference sequence). Trimming cost V 1 base and J 3 bases, with 6 bases left between them. CDR3 in amino acids: CASSLPGTDTQYF. Written as DNA, the CDR3 is TGTGCCAGCAGCTTGCCGGGTACAGATACGCAGTATTTT. Complete variable domain (other parts from reference TRBV5-4 and TRBJ2-3): ETGVTQSPTHLIKTRGQQVTLRCSSQSGHNTVSWYQQALGQGPQFIFQYYREEENGRGNFPPRFSGLQFPNYSSELNVNALELDDSALYLCASSLPGTDTQYFGPGTRLTVL.